The rows below give T cell receptor beta chains drawn from one sample of a study of blood T cell repertoires in COVID-19. Using immunoSEQ multiplex PCR, the repertoire was profiled, and TCRdb retains in-frame clones only, with some absent. Of 140,000 to 150,000 clones listed, approximately 83% were seen once; the top ten hold more than 7.5%. Sequenced: peripheral blood. The receptors were gathered from a woman in her sixties with COVID-19, enrolled during active disease. CDR3s include the opening cysteine and the closing phenylalanine or tryptophan. D genes are given only for firm matches. The size entry is marked missing in some rows and otherwise reads once, few, many or a size class.

D gene: TRBD1; clone size: -; V gene: TRBV7-2; J gene: TRBJ1-4; CDR3 DNA: TGTGCCAGCAGCTTAACAGCGGACAGGGGAGGTGAAAAACTGTTTTTT; CDR3 protein: CASSLTADRGGEKLFF
D gene: TRBD2; clone size: -; V gene: TRBV7-2; J gene: TRBJ2-5; CDR3 DNA: TGTGCCATGGGACTAACCCCTCAAGAGACCCAGTACTTC; CDR3 protein: CAMGLTPQETQYF
D gene: -; clone size: -; V gene: TRBV30; J gene: TRBJ2-1; CDR3 DNA: TGTGCCTGGAGTGTATGGGGCAGGGCCACCTACAATGAGCAGTTCTTC; CDR3 protein: CAWSVWGRATYNEQFF
D gene: TRBD1; clone size: -; V gene: TRBV18; J gene: TRBJ2-2; CDR3 DNA: TGTGCCAGCTCGCAGGGGGTAACCGGGGAGCTGTTTTTT; CDR3 protein: CASSQGVTGELFF
D gene: -; clone size: -; V gene: TRBV6-1; J gene: TRBJ2-3; CDR3 DNA: TGTGCCAGCAGTGAAGGGCAGGGACTTAGAACGCAGTATTTT; CDR3 protein: CASSEGQGLRTQYF
D gene: TRBD2; clone size: -; V gene: TRBV4-1; J gene: TRBJ2-1; CDR3 DNA: TGCGCCAGCAGCCAAGAATTAACGGGGTACAGCGGGGGGTTCTTC; CDR3 protein: CASSQELTGYSGGFF
D gene: TRBD1; clone size: once; V gene: TRBV5-1; J gene: TRBJ1-1; CDR3 DNA: TGCGCCAGCAGCTCCCCCTCGACAGGGTGGACTGACTCGGAAGCTTTCTTT; CDR3 protein: CASSSPSTGWTDSEAFF
D gene: -; clone size: -; V gene: TRBV28; J gene: TRBJ2-3; CDR3 DNA: TGTGCCAGCAGAACGACAGGTGGGACAGATACGCAGTATTTT; CDR3 protein: CASRTTGGTDTQYF
D gene: -; clone size: -; V gene: TRBV9; J gene: TRBJ1-4; CDR3 DNA: TGTGCCAGCAGCGTAGGGGCCGACGGTAATGAAAAACTGTTTTTT; CDR3 protein: CASSVGADGNEKLFF
D gene: -; clone size: once; V gene: TRBV2; J gene: TRBJ2-5; CDR3 DNA: TGTGCCAGCACTCGTAGCGGACAAGAGACCCAGTACTTC; CDR3 protein: CASTRSGQETQYF
D gene: -; clone size: -; V gene: TRBV18; J gene: TRBJ2-6; CDR3 DNA: TGTGCCAGCTCACCGGTGGCCTCTGGGGCCAACGTCCTGACTTTC; CDR3 protein: CASSPVASGANVLTF
D gene: TRBD1; clone size: -; V gene: TRBV10-3; J gene: TRBJ1-6; CDR3 DNA: TGTGCCATCAGGGGGGACAGAAGGAACAATAATTCACCCCTCCACTTT; CDR3 protein: CAIRGDRRNNNSPLHF
D gene: -; clone size: -; V gene: TRBV30; J gene: TRBJ1-2; CDR3 DNA: TGTGCCTGGAGTGTGGTGGGGCCCACCTATGGCTACACCTTC; CDR3 protein: CAWSVVGPTYGYTF
D gene: TRBD1; clone size: -; V gene: TRBV5-1; J gene: TRBJ1-2; CDR3 DNA: TGCGCCAGCTCTCCCCGACAGGGGGCATTAGGAGCATATGGCTACACCTTC; CDR3 protein: CASSPRQGALGAYGYTF
D gene: -; clone size: -; V gene: TRBV24-1; J gene: TRBJ2-7; CDR3 DNA: TGTGCCACCAGTGATCTGCCTGGCAGGGGGGACGAGCAGTACTTC; CDR3 protein: CATSDLPGRGDEQYF
D gene: -; clone size: -; V gene: TRBV3-1/TRBV3-2; J gene: TRBJ2-7; CDR3 DNA: TGTGCCAGCAGCCAAGTCGCCAGGTCCAATTACGAGCAGTACTTC; CDR3 protein: CASSQVARSNYEQYF
D gene: TRBD2; clone size: -; V gene: TRBV5-1; J gene: TRBJ2-5; CDR3 DNA: TGCGCCAGCAGCTTGGAAGGCGGGGGGGCGGAAGAGACCCAGTACTTC; CDR3 protein: CASSLEGGGAEETQYF
D gene: TRBD1; clone size: -; V gene: TRBV10-2; J gene: TRBJ1-5; CDR3 DNA: TGCGCCAGCAGCCGACAGGGTACAGGCAATCAGCCCCAGCATTTT; CDR3 protein: CASSRQGTGNQPQHF
D gene: TRBD1; clone size: -; V gene: TRBV18; J gene: TRBJ1-4; CDR3 DNA: TGTGCCAGCTCACCGCCGACAGGGGTTGGGGAAAAACTGTTTTTT; CDR3 protein: CASSPPTGVGEKLFF
D gene: -; clone size: -; V gene: TRBV13; J gene: TRBJ2-3; CDR3 DNA: TGTGCCAGCAGCACCTGGGGGGGCGGGGGCCCAGATACGCAGTATTTT; CDR3 protein: CASSTWGGGGPDTQYF
D gene: -; clone size: -; V gene: TRBV29-1; J gene: TRBJ2-7; CDR3 DNA: TGCAGCGTAAGGGAGGATTCCTACGAGCAGTACTTC; CDR3 protein: CSVREDSYEQYF
D gene: TRBD1; clone size: -; V gene: TRBV7-9; J gene: TRBJ1-4; CDR3 DNA: TGTGCCAGCAGCGCGAGGACAGGGGCTATTGAAAAACTGTTTTTT; CDR3 protein: CASSARTGAIEKLFF
D gene: -; clone size: few; V gene: TRBV3-1/TRBV3-2; J gene: TRBJ1-4; CDR3 DNA: TGTGCCAGCAGCCAAGAGTGGGAGCGATCGGGTGAAAAACTGTTTTTT; CDR3 protein: CASSQEWERSGEKLFF
D gene: TRBD1; clone size: -; V gene: TRBV2; J gene: TRBJ1-1; CDR3 DNA: TGTGCCAGCACCCCACGGGACAGTCCCATGAACACTGAAGCTTTCTTT; CDR3 protein: CASTPRDSPMNTEAFF
D gene: TRBD2; clone size: -; V gene: TRBV7-9; J gene: TRBJ2-1; CDR3 DNA: TGTGCCGGTGCTCGACTAGCGGGGGGGATAACCTACAATGAGCAGTTCTTC; CDR3 protein: CAGARLAGGITYNEQFF
D gene: -; clone size: -; V gene: TRBV2; J gene: TRBJ1-2; CDR3 DNA: TGTGCCAGCAGTGTCTACGGGGTTCAATTAGGTGGCTACACCTTC; CDR3 protein: CASSVYGVQLGGYTF
D gene: TRBD1; clone size: -; V gene: TRBV10-3; J gene: TRBJ1-5; CDR3 DNA: TGTGCCACCCCCCAGGGGGATCGCAATCAGCCCCAGCATTTT; CDR3 protein: CATPQGDRNQPQHF
D gene: TRBD2; clone size: once; V gene: TRBV7-3; J gene: TRBJ2-1; CDR3 DNA: TGTGCCAGCAGCGGCGCGGGGGGCTGGGACAATGAGCAGTTCTTC; CDR3 protein: CASSGAGGWDNEQFF
D gene: -; clone size: -; V gene: TRBV11-2; J gene: TRBJ2-1; CDR3 DNA: TGTGCCAGCAGCCCCCGCGGGGCTAGCAACAATGAGCAGTTCTTC; CDR3 protein: CASSPRGASNNEQFF
D gene: -; clone size: -; V gene: TRBV5-1; J gene: TRBJ1-1; CDR3 DNA: TGCGCCAGCAGCCCGAGAATCGGGGGCACTGAAGCTTTCTTT; CDR3 protein: CASSPRIGGTEAFF
D gene: TRBD2; clone size: -; V gene: TRBV7-9; J gene: TRBJ2-1; CDR3 DNA: TGTGCCAGCAGCTTTACGGGACTAGCGGGGGCTAGAGGTAATGAGCAGTTCTTC; CDR3 protein: CASSFTGLAGARGNEQFF
D gene: TRBD2; clone size: -; V gene: TRBV7-3; J gene: TRBJ2-3; CDR3 DNA: TGTGCCAGCAGCTTTTCTCCGAGCGGGGCAACCACAGATACGCAGTATTTT; CDR3 protein: CASSFSPSGATTDTQYF
D gene: -; clone size: -; V gene: TRBV25-1; J gene: TRBJ2-5; CDR3 DNA: TGTGCCAGCAGTGAAAGGAGGGGGGGCATAGAGACCCAGTACTTC; CDR3 protein: CASSERRGGIETQYF
D gene: TRBD1; clone size: -; V gene: TRBV5-5; J gene: TRBJ2-5; CDR3 DNA: TGTGCCAGCAGCTTGGTAGCCGGGACAGCGCAAGAGACCCAGTACTTC; CDR3 protein: CASSLVAGTAQETQYF
D gene: -; clone size: -; V gene: TRBV2; J gene: TRBJ2-7; CDR3 DNA: TGTGCCAGCACTTGGACAGATAACTACGAGCAGTACTTC; CDR3 protein: CASTWTDNYEQYF
D gene: -; clone size: -; V gene: TRBV19; J gene: TRBJ1-5; CDR3 DNA: TGTGCCAGTGCGGTCTCAACGGCTCAGCCCCAGCATTTT; CDR3 protein: CASAVSTAQPQHF
D gene: TRBD1; clone size: -; V gene: TRBV4-1; J gene: TRBJ2-2; CDR3 DNA: TGCGCCAGCAGCCAGCTGGGACAGAGAGTCACCGGGGAGCTGTTTTTT; CDR3 protein: CASSQLGQRVTGELFF
D gene: TRBD2; clone size: -; V gene: TRBV12-3/TRBV12-4; J gene: TRBJ2-5; CDR3 DNA: TGTGCCAGCAGCCGACTAGCCCAAGAGACCCAGTACTTC; CDR3 protein: CASSRLAQETQYF
D gene: -; clone size: once; V gene: TRBV7-2; J gene: TRBJ1-2; CDR3 DNA: TGTGCCAGCAGCCCCATGGAGGACGTGTATGGCTACACCTTC; CDR3 protein: CASSPMEDVYGYTF
D gene: -; clone size: -; V gene: TRBV27; J gene: TRBJ2-3; CDR3 DNA: TGTGCCAGCAGTTTACAGGGTAGCACAGATACGCAGTATTTT; CDR3 protein: CASSLQGSTDTQYF
D gene: -; clone size: -; V gene: TRBV5-6; J gene: TRBJ1-4; CDR3 DNA: TGTGCCAGCAGCTTGGACAAACAGAATGAAAAACTGTTTTTT; CDR3 protein: CASSLDKQNEKLFF
D gene: -; clone size: -; V gene: TRBV12-3/TRBV12-4; J gene: TRBJ2-5; CDR3 DNA: TGTGCCAGCAGCCTCAGAGAGACCCAGTACTTC; CDR3 protein: CASSLRETQYF
D gene: -; clone size: once; V gene: TRBV12-5; J gene: TRBJ1-1; CDR3 DNA: TGTGCTAGTGGCTTGGACGGGATACTGAACACTGAAGCTTTCTTT; CDR3 protein: CASGLDGILNTEAFF
D gene: TRBD1; clone size: -; V gene: TRBV6-5; J gene: TRBJ2-2; CDR3 DNA: TGTGCCAGCATAGGGACAGGGGGCACCGGGGAGCTGTTTTTT; CDR3 protein: CASIGTGGTGELFF
D gene: TRBD1; clone size: -; V gene: TRBV28; J gene: TRBJ2-6; CDR3 DNA: TGTGCCAGCAGAACAGGGGGTAGCGCTGGGGCCAACGTCCTGACTTTC; CDR3 protein: CASRTGGSAGANVLTF